A selection of T cell receptor beta chains follows, all from one sample in a study of shared clonotypes between healthy human individuals. TCRdb keeps only in-frame clones here, not all; method: immunoSEQ multiplex PCR. The sample includes hundreds of thousands of clones, roughly 95% of them seen just once. Source material: naive CD4+ T cells sorted from blood. The receptors were gathered from a woman between 25 and 40 years old in good health. The conserved cysteine and the conserved F or W are not part of the CDR3 here. Fields, in order: clone size, D gene, V gene, J gene, CDR3 protein. D genes are given only for firm matches. The size field is filled for only some rows; it gives once, few, many or a size class.

>NA|NA|TRBV27|TRBJ2-7
ASSPLRGWYEQY
>NA|NA|TRBV10-3|TRBJ1-5
AISERAAGSNQPQH
>NA|NA|TRBV5-1|TRBJ2-7
ASSEGGGHDYEQY
>NA|NA|TRBV28|TRBJ1-2
ASTLGTLSYGYT
>NA|NA|TRBV6-1|TRBJ1-2
ASSGQANYGYT
>NA|NA|TRBV21-1|TRBJ2-3
ASSKAERGHCTDTQY
>NA|TRBD1|TRBV10-2|TRBJ2-7
ASSDRQGAAYEQY
>NA|NA|TRBV10-1|TRBJ2-1
ASSQNYNEQF
>NA|NA|TRBV10-3|TRBJ2-7
ATTDNSYEQY
>once|TRBD1|TRBV5-1|TRBJ2-1
ASSWTDRDYNEQF
>once|NA|TRBV19|TRBJ2-1
ASSNRVRSSYNEQF
>NA|NA|TRBV5-1|TRBJ2-5
ASREQETQY
>NA|TRBD2|TRBV5-1|TRBJ2-3
ASSLLTSGSTDTQY
>once|NA|TRBV6-4|TRBJ1-1
ASSEDRSGNTEAF
>once|NA|TRBV4-2|TRBJ1-4
ASSQRGTADRNEKLF
>NA|NA|TRBV28|TRBJ2-7
ANHPGRLYEQY
>NA|NA|TRBV28|TRBJ1-4
ASSAVIRRTNEKLF
>NA|NA|TRBV19|TRBJ2-7
ASSKSLSDRTYEQY
>NA|TRBD2|TRBV18|TRBJ2-2
ASSRTSSGRADTGELF
>NA|NA|TRBV5-5|TRBJ1-2
ASSFRVGLDYGYT
>NA|NA|TRBV28|TRBJ2-7
ASTRLSSYEQY
>NA|TRBD1|TRBV5-6|TRBJ1-6
ASSHRDPGGNSPLH
>NA|NA|TRBV18|TRBJ2-3
ASSDYTDTQY
>NA|NA|TRBV19|TRBJ2-3
ASSIKSGTQTDTQY
>NA|NA|TRBV21-1|NA
ASSKIPRAGPYEQY
>NA|NA|TRBV19|TRBJ2-7
AVHPGAGQTYEQY
>NA|NA|TRBV15|TRBJ1-3
ATSRDPSGNTIY
>NA|NA|TRBV21-1|TRBJ1-3
ASSKPRTASGNTIY
>once|NA|TRBV28|TRBJ1-2
ASSFNYGYT
>NA|NA|TRBV29-1|TRBJ2-1
SVPQGLASYNEQF
>once|TRBD1|TRBV6-5|TRBJ2-7
ASSYSKGTGVYEQY
>NA|NA|TRBV28|TRBJ2-7
ASSLNYEQY
>NA|NA|TRBV2|TRBJ1-2
ASSGEGRGYT
>NA|NA|TRBV2|TRBJ2-3
ASTPGAGTDTQY
>NA|NA|TRBV5-1|TRBJ1-3
ASSLGSTSSGNTIY
>NA|TRBD2|TRBV7-8|TRBJ2-1
ASSLRGIRLAGGLNEQF
>NA|NA|TRBV5-6|TRBJ2-7
ASSLESGTSYEQY
>NA|TRBD2|TRBV7-9|NA
ASSLLAGNYEQY
>NA|NA|TRBV25-1|TRBJ2-3
ASRGSRGFKDTQY
>NA|NA|TRBV9|TRBJ2-3
ASSVALDTQY
>NA|NA|TRBV6-1|TRBJ2-7
ASSGTPTYEQY
>NA|NA|TRBV5-1|TRBJ2-6
ASSFTGPPSGANVLT
>NA|NA|TRBV5-1|TRBJ2-1
ASSLGGSYNEQF
>NA|TRBD1|TRBV19|TRBJ1-5
ASSRDRGLNQPQH
>NA|TRBD1|TRBV6-5|TRBJ1-1
ASSPGTGRYTEAF